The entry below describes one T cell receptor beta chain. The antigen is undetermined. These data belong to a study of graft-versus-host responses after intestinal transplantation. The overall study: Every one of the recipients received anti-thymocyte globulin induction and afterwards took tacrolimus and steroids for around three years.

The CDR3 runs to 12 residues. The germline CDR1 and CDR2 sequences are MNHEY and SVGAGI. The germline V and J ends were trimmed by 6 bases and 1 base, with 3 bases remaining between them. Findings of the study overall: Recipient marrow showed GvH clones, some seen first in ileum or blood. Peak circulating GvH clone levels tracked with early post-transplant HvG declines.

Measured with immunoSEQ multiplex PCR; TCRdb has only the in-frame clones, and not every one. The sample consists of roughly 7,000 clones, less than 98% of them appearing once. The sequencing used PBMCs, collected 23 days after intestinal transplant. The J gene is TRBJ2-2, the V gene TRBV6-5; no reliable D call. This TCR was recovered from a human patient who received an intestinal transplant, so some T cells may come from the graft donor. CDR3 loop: CASRENTGELFF. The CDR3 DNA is TGTGCCAGCAGGGAGAACACCGGGGAGCTGTTTTTT.